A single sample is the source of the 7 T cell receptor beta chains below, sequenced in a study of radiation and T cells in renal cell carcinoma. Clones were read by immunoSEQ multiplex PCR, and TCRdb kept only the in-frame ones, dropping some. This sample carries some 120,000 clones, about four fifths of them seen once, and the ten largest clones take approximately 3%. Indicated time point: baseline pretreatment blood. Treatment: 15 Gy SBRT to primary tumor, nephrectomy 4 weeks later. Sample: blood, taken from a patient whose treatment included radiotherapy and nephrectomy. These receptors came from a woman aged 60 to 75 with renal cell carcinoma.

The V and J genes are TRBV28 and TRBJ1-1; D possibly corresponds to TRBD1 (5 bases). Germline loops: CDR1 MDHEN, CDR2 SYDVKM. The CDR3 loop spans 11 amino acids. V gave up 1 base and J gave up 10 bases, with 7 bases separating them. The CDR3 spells CASSLSGGAFF. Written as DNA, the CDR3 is TGTGCCAGCAGTTTATCCGGGGGAGCTTTCTTT.

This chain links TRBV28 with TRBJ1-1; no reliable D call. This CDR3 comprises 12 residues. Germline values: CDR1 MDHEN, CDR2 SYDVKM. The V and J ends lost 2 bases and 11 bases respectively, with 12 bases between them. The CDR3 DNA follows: TGTGCCAGCAGTTTAAACGCCCCCATCGCTTTCTTT. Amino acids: CASSLNAPIAFF. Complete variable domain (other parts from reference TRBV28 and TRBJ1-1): DVKVTQSSRYLVKRTGEKVFLECVQDMDHENMFWYRQDPGLGLRLIYFSYDVKMKEKGDIPEGYSVSREKKERFSLILESASTNQTSMYLCASSLNAPIAFFGQGTRLTVV.

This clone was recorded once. The CDR3 bases are TGTGCCAGCAGTACCTACAGGGGGCAATGGTATGGCTACACCTTC. Amino acid sequence: CASSTYRGQWYGYTF. This chain joins TRBV28 and TRBJ1-2, with 9 positions matching TRBD1. CDR1 is MDHEN and CDR2 is SYDVKM in the germline V gene. Unmatched junction bases numbered 9, after V lost 5 bases and J lost 5 bases. CDR3 length equals 15 residues.

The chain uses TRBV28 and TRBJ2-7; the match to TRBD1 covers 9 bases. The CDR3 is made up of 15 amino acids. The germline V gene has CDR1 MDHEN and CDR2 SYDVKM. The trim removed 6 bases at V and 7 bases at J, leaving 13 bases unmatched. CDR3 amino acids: CASRKQGAGSVEQYF. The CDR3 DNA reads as TGTGCCAGCAGGAAACAGGGGGCGGGATCGGTTGAGCAGTACTTC.

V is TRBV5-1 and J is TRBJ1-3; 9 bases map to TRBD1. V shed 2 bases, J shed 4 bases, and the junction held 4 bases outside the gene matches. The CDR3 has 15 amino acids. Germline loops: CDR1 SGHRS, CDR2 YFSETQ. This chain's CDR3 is CASSLTGGEGNTIYF. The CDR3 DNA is TGCGCCAGCAGCTTAACAGGGGGCGAAGGAAACACCATATATTTT.

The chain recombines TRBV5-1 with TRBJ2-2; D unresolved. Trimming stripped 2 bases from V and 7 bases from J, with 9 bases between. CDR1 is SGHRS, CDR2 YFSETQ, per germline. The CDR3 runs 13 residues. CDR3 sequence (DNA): TGCGCCAGCAGCTTAAGGATAAGCGGGGAGCTGTTTTTT. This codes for CASSLRISGELFF.

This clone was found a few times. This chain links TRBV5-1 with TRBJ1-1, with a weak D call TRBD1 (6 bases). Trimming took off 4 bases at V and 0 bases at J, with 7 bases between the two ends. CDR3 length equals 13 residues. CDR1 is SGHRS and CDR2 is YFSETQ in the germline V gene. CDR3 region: CASSRDMNTEAFF. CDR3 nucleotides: TGCGCCAGCAGCCGGGACATGAACACTGAAGCTTTCTTT.